This T cell receptor beta chain originates from a study of cytomegalovirus exposure and HLA in healthy donors. Germline V gene sequence: CDR1 SNHLY, CDR2 FYNNEI. The length of the CDR3 is 14 residues. V shed 2 bases and J shed 5 bases, with 10 bases lying between them. The study ran its PCR with 60 Vbeta and 13 Jbeta primers. Only in-frame clones appear in the TCRdb table, and some are missing; sequencing was by immunoSEQ multiplex PCR. The sample carries some 220,000 clones, more than 60% recorded once. The genes are TRBV2 and TRBJ2-1, with D possibly TRBD1 on 6 matching bases. The source material was PBMCs. The TCR originated in a woman aged 55-70 years in good health and CMV-seropositive. The CDR3 DNA sequence: TGTGCCAGCAGTGAAAGTGGGGGCAACAATGAGCAGTTCTTC. Translating gives CASSESGGNNEQFF.